This TCR beta chain appears in the sequencing data of a study of blood T cell repertoires in COVID-19. Study-wide context: Sources were T cells, B-cell-depleted T cells, or PBMCs; the material itself was cDNA or gDNA.

With 4 bases clipped from V and 7 bases from J, the junction kept 4 bases outside the gene matches. CDR3 length: 13 amino acids. Germline lookup yields CDR1 PRHDT and CDR2 FYEKMQ (reference sequence). This clone was found once. This may arise from a read error, as a much more abundant clone is one base away. As originally analysed: Nucleated cell number was recorded as an estimate derived from reference gene primer amplification. Assay used: immunoSEQ multiplex PCR; TCRdb lists only in-frame clones, some missing. The DNA gave D and trimming, while V, J and clone size come from that table. The sample lists 400,000 to 550,000 clones; roughly 87% were seen once.

The chain links TRBV13 to TRBJ1-5, with TRBD1 matching 7 bases. This TCR was sampled from a woman under 30 with acute COVID-19. Sample: PBMCs or T cells enriched from blood (not recorded which). The CDR3 spells CASSYTGDQPQHF. The CDR3 nucleotides are TGTGCCAGCAGCTATACAGGGGACCAGCCCCAGCATTTT.